The 5 T cell receptor beta chains below were found in one sample sequenced in a study of identical twins. TCRdb recomputed calls from the 5' RACE reads with MiXCR, one row per CDR3 protein. The table has 450,000 or so distinct CDR3 sequences, 12% to 15% seen once. These data also formed part of another study, on yellow fever vaccine responses in identical twins.

Sequenced: CD4+ T cells sorted from blood. The receptors stem from a young woman in good health.

The J gene is TRBJ2-7, the V gene TRBV5-1, with TRBD2 matching 12 bases. V lost 0 bases to trimming and J lost 0 bases; unmatched junction nucleotides: 7. This CDR3 is built from 18 residues. From germline, CDR1 is SGHRS and CDR2 YFSETQ. The CDR3 sequence: CASSLVASGRVSSYEQYF. The DNA of the CDR3 is TGCGCCAGCAGCTTGGTCGCTAGCGGGAGGGTTAGCTCCTACGAGCAGTACTTC.

This clonotype was detected only a few times. V and J are TRBV5-8 and TRBJ1-1; D is undetermined. Trimming took off 1 base at V and 1 base at J, with 8 bases between the two ends. CDR1 and CDR2 (germline): SGHTS, YDEGEE. This CDR3 spans 14 amino acids. The CDR3 DNA is TGTGCCAGCAGCTTGCAGATGAGGAACACTGAAGCTTTCTTT. Residues: CASSLQMRNTEAFF.

This clonotype came up a few times. The genes are TRBV2 and TRBJ2-7; D is possibly TRBD2 (6 bases). CDR3 size: 13 residues. Germline CDR1 SNHLY, CDR2 FYNNEI. Trimming removed 2 bases at V and 3 bases at J, with 8 bases between. The CDR3 nucleotides are TGTGCCAGCAGTGAAAGGAGGGTCTACGAGCAGTACTTC. Translation: CASSERRVYEQYF.

The chain combines TRBV5-1 with TRBJ2-2, with a possible D match to TRBD1 (5 bases). CDR3 length: 13 residues. V lost 7 bases and J lost 1, with 8 bases in between. Germline CDR1 is SGHRS and CDR2 is YFSETQ. The DNA for the CDR3 is TGCGCCAGCGGGGCACTGAACACCGGGGAGCTGTTTTTT. It translates to CASGALNTGELFF.

This clonotype was found a few times. The chain carries TRBV7-8 and TRBJ2-7, with TRBD1 as a possible D gene (5 bases). Per germline, CDR1 SGHVS and CDR2 FQNEAQ. V dropped 4 bases and J dropped 8 bases, with 9 bases sitting between them. The CDR3 has 11 amino acids. As DNA, the CDR3 is TGTGCCAGCAGCTACGACAGTCAGCAGTACTTC. Its protein is CASSYDSQQYF.